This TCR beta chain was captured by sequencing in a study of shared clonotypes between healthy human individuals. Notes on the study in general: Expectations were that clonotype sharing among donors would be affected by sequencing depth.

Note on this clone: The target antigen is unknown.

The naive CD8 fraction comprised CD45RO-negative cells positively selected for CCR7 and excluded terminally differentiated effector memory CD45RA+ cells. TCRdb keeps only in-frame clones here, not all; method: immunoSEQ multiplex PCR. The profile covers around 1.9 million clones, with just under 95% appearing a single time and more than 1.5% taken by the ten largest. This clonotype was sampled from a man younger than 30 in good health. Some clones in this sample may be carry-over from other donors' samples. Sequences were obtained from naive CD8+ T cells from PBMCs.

CDR3 region: CSVDLPYSYNEQFF. The CDR3 region has the DNA TGCAGCGTTGACCTCCCTTACTCCTACAATGAGCAGTTCTTC. This rearrangement joins TRBV29-1 to TRBJ2-1; no firm D call. Germline assignment: CDR1 SQVTM and CDR2 ANQGSEA. The CDR3 length is 14 residues. V lost 3 bases, J lost 0 bases, and 9 bases lay in between.